This entry lists 20 T cell receptor beta chains sequenced from one sample in a study of blood T cell repertoires in COVID-19. TCRdb's table, derived via immunoSEQ multiplex PCR, lists solely in-frame clones and lacks some. The repertoire holds about 88,000 clones, with 88% as singletons. What was sequenced was peripheral blood. The receptor set was obtained from an elderly man with acute or convalescent COVID-19.

The genes are TRBV7-2 and TRBJ1-1; 9 bases align to TRBD1. V was pared by 4 bases and J by 4 bases, with 4 bases of the junction left unmatched. Germline V gives CDR1 SGHTA, CDR2 FQGNSA. The CDR3 has 14 amino acids. Here the CDR3 reads CASSSRQGGTEAFF. CDR3 nucleotide sequence: TGTGCCAGCAGCTCCAGACAGGGGGGCACTGAAGCTTTCTTT. Based on the CDR3 plus reference TRBV7-2 and TRBJ1-1, the full variable domain is GAGVSQSPSNKVTEKGKDVELRCDPISGHTALYWYRQSLGQGLEFLIYFQGNSAPDKSGLPSDRFSAERTGGSVSTLTIQRTQQEDSAVYLCASSSRQGGTEAFFGQGTRLTVV.

Worth noting for this clone: The sample has other DNA sequences that encode this CDR3 too. The chain recombines TRBV9 with TRBJ1-1; D is unclear. The V gene lost 0 bases and the J gene lost 0 bases, with 3 bases spanning the gap. Germline V gene lookup returns CDR1 SGDLS and CDR2 YYNGEE. The CDR3 consists of 13 residues. CDR3 protein: CASSVAVNTEAFF. The CDR3 DNA sequence: TGTGCCAGCAGCGTAGCGGTGAACACTGAAGCTTTCTTT. The complete variable domain, with remaining parts taken from reference TRBV9 and TRBJ1-1, reads DSGVTQTPKHLITATGQRVTLRCSPRSGDLSVYWYQQSLDQGLQFLIQYYNGEERAKGNILERFSAQQFPDLHSELNLSSLELGDSALYFCASSVAVNTEAFFGQGTRLTVV.

The rearrangement links TRBV28 to TRBJ1-1; possibly TRBD1 for D (6 bases). V shed 5 bases and J shed 0 bases, with 13 bases lying between them. Germline V gives CDR1 MDHEN, CDR2 SYDVKM. The CDR3 is 15 residues long. The CDR3 reads CASSPQDRLNTEAFF. CDR3 nucleotide sequence: TGTGCCAGCAGTCCTCAAGACAGGCTGAACACTGAAGCTTTCTTT.

The chain is built from TRBV30 and TRBJ1-2, with 10 nucleotides matching TRBD1. The germline V gene has CDR1 GTSNPN and CDR2 SVGIG (reference sequence). Germline trimming cut 3 bases from V and 7 bases from J; bases unmatched to any gene: 5. The CDR3 has 13 amino acids. CDR3 DNA sequence: TGTGCCTGGAGACCGGGACAGGGGTCTGGCTACACCTTC. It translates to CAWRPGQGSGYTF. The whole variable domain, remainder taken from reference TRBV30 and TRBJ1-2, is SQTIHQWPATLVQPVGSPLSLECTVEGTSNPNLYWYRQAAGRGLQLLFYSVGIGQISSEVPQNLSASRPQDRQFILSSKKLLLSDSGFYLCAWRPGQGSGYTFGSGTRLTVV.

The J gene is TRBJ1-3, the V gene TRBV29-1; 7 bases agree with TRBD1. The CDR3 has 12 residues. CDR1 SQVTM and CDR2 ANQGSEA come from the germline V gene. Trimming at V came to 5 bases and at J to 6 bases, leaving 4 bases not matched to a gene. CDR3 in amino acids: CSVTGDENTIYF. The CDR3 DNA reads TGCAGCGTTACAGGGGACGAAAACACCATATATTTT. Filled out from reference TRBV29-1 and TRBJ1-3, the complete variable domain reads SAVISQKPSRDICQRGTSLTIQCQVDSQVTMMFWYRQQPGQSLTLIATANQGSEATYESGFVIDKFPISRPNLTFSTLTVSNMSPEDSSIYLCSVTGDENTIYFGEGSWLTVV.

The chain combines TRBV15 with TRBJ2-5; TRBD1 aligns across 7 bases. Germline lookup yields CDR1 LNHNV and CDR2 YYDKDF (reference sequence). The length of the CDR3 is 16 residues. V dropped 1 base and J dropped 5; count of bases not matched to a gene: 10. CDR3 sequence reads: CATSRGAGGRKETQYF. The CDR3 DNA sequence: TGTGCCACCAGCAGAGGGGCAGGGGGTCGGAAGGAGACCCAGTACTTC.

V and J are TRBV5-6 and TRBJ1-4, with 8 bases matching TRBD1. From germline, CDR1 is SGHDT and CDR2 YYEEEE. With V trimmed by 7 bases and J by 5 bases, 7 bases remained unmatched. The CDR3 runs 14 residues. The CDR3 DNA reads as TGTGCCAGCGGACGACAGGGGATAAATGAAAAACTGTTTTTT. It is translated as CASGRQGINEKLFF.

This chain connects TRBV18 to TRBJ1-1, with 7 positions matching TRBD1. Unmatched junction bases numbered 5, after V lost 3 bases and J lost 1 base. The CDR3 covers 15 residues. Germline assignment: CDR1 KGHSH and CDR2 LQKENI. CDR3 coding DNA: TGTGCCAGCTCACCCCTGACAGGGACGAACACTGAAGCTTTCTTT. Protein sequence: CASSPLTGTNTEAFF.

The rearrangement links TRBV14 to TRBJ1-6; D remains ambiguous. The CDR3 has 13 amino acids. Between the trimmed V and J ends, which lost 8 bases and 9 bases, there was a span of 14 bases. Germline V gene lookup returns CDR1 SGHDN and CDR2 FVKESK. The chain's CDR3 is CASANYPGSPLHF. The DNA of the CDR3 is TGTGCCAGCGCTAACTATCCTGGTTCACCCCTCCACTTT.

This chain links TRBV21-1 with TRBJ1-1. TRBV21-1 is assigned pseudogene status. CDR3 length: 14 residues. The CDR3: CASSKVGGPTEAFF. CDR3 coding DNA: TGTGCCAGCAGCAAAGTCGGGGGGCCGACTGAAGCTTTCTTT.

The rearrangement links TRBV15 to TRBJ2-7, with 12 bases fitting TRBD1. With 3 bases clipped from V and 4 bases from J, the junction kept 16 bases outside the gene matches. Looked up from germline, CDR1 is LNHNV and CDR2 is YYDKDF (reference sequence). The CDR3 extends over 19 amino acids. In DNA, the CDR3 is TGTGCCACCAGCAGCCCGACTTTCCCGGGACAGGGGGCGAAGTACGAGCAGTACTTC. Its translation is CATSSPTFPGQGAKYEQYF.

Concerning this clone: The junction differs from germline at one of its ends, possibly a read error. In DNA form, the CDR3 reads TGTGCTAGCAGCTGGGGAGGGGCGGGAGACAATGAGCAGTTCTTC. As protein: CASSWGGAGDNEQFF. V gene TRBV7-7 combines with J gene TRBJ2-1; TRBD2 aligns across 7 bases. Germline lookup yields CDR1 SSHAT and CDR2 FNYEAQ (reference sequence). CDR3 length equals 15 residues.

CDR3 protein: CAWSDNRGLGEKLFF. The CDR3 DNA reads TGTGCCTGGAGTGACAACAGGGGGCTGGGTGAAAAACTGTTTTTT. The chain employs TRBV30 and TRBJ1-4; 9 positions match TRBD1. The CDR3 has 15 residues. CDR1 and CDR2 from the germline V gene are GTSNPN and SVGIG (reference sequence). The trim removed 1 base at V and 7 bases at J, leaving 7 bases unmatched.

This chain links TRBV19 with TRBJ2-3; D is perhaps TRBD2 (7 bases). V lost 10 bases and J 2 bases, leaving 16 bases between the germline ends. This CDR3 is built from 14 residues. Per germline, CDR1 LNHDA and CDR2 SQIVND (reference sequence). The CDR3 loop reads CATKVGGHTDTQYF. The CDR3 DNA sequence: TGTGCCACCAAAGTGGGGGGGCACACAGATACGCAGTATTTT.

This clone showed up just once. Written as DNA, the CDR3 is TGCGCCAGCAGCGTACAGGGGGCGAACACTGAAGCTTTCTTT. Its translation: CASSVQGANTEAFF. The chain is built from TRBV5-1 and TRBJ1-1; the match to TRBD1 covers 9 bases. The CDR3 length is 14 residues. V lost 4 bases to trimming and J lost 1 base; unmatched junction nucleotides: 2. Germline V gene sequence: CDR1 SGHRS, CDR2 YFSETQ.

J is TRBJ2-5 and V is TRBV7-8; the D gene is possibly TRBD2 (5 bases). Germline V gene sequence: CDR1 SGHVS, CDR2 FQNEAQ. Trimming left V 1 base short and J 1 base short, with 10 bases between. CDR3 length equals 15 residues. DNA for the CDR3: TGTGCCAGCAGCTTAGATGGGAGAGGCCAAGAGACCCAGTACTTC. Translating it yields CASSLDGRGQETQYF.

V usage is TRBV12-3 or TRBV12-4 and J usage is TRBJ1-6; D gene uncertain. The CDR3 is 13 amino acids. Trimming shortened V by 3 bases and J by 10 bases, and 10 bases separated the two germline ends. The CDR3 protein is CASSLDGRSPLHF. Written as DNA, the CDR3 is TGTGCCAGCAGTTTGGATGGGAGATCACCCCTCCACTTT.

The V and J genes are TRBV6-1 and TRBJ1-3; 7 positions agree with TRBD1. The CDR3 runs to 16 residues. The ends lost 1 base at V and 0 bases at J; junction bases unmatched: 3. Germline V gene data show CDR1 as MNHNS and CDR2 as SASEGT. As DNA, the CDR3 is TGTGCCAGCAGTGAAGGGACAGGTCTCTCTGGAAACACCATATATTTT. Amino acid sequence: CASSEGTGLSGNTIYF.

This clone has only one observation. The chain employs TRBV6-5 and TRBJ1-2; D might be TRBD1 (5 bases). The CDR3 spans 14 residues. The germline gives CDR1 MNHEY, CDR2 SVGAGI. V was clipped by 0 bases and J by 5 bases, with 10 bases between them. CDR3 bases: TGTGCCAGCAGTTACTCTGGGGGGAAATATGGCTACACCTTC. As protein: CASSYSGGKYGYTF.

V and J are TRBV28 and TRBJ1-1; D might be TRBD1 (5 bases). Between the trimmed V and J ends, which lost 4 bases and 4 bases, there was a span of 16 bases. CDR3 size: 15 residues. Germline CDR1 and CDR2: MDHEN and SYDVKM. The CDR3 loop is CASSSPGDGGTEAFF. Here the CDR3 DNA reads TGTGCCAGCAGTTCCCCTGGCGACGGGGGCACTGAAGCTTTCTTT.